A selection of T cell receptor beta chains follows, all from one sample in a study of blood T cells in healthy people across ages. MiXCR, run by TCRdb on the 5' RACE reads, gives a single entry per CDR3 protein. The sample consists of hundreds of thousands of distinct CDR3 sequences, 29% of them appearing once. Material: blood. These receptors all stem from an elderly woman in good health. Each CDR3 is given without its conserved first and last residue. Size tells how often a clone was seen (once, few, many) or the class of an expanded clone, and some rows leave it out.

cdr3_aa: ASSYSSRVGSPLH
clone_size: -
j_call: TRBJ1-6
v_call: TRBV6-7

cdr3_aa: ASSLRERTDTQY
clone_size: -
j_call: TRBJ2-3
v_call: TRBV11-2

cdr3_aa: SAQFNYGYT
clone_size: many
j_call: TRBJ1-2
v_call: TRBV20-1

cdr3_aa: ASSSSGTGVGDTQY
clone_size: many
j_call: TRBJ2-3
v_call: TRBV5-1

cdr3_aa: ASSYATGGQY
clone_size: many
j_call: TRBJ2-3
v_call: TRBV6-2/TRBV6-3

cdr3_aa: ASSRGLADNEQF
clone_size: -
j_call: TRBJ2-1
v_call: TRBV7-9

cdr3_aa: ASSLEGGGNQPQH
clone_size: many
j_call: TRBJ1-5
v_call: TRBV5-1

cdr3_aa: SARDSTGVNSPLH
clone_size: -
j_call: TRBJ1-6
v_call: TRBV20-1

cdr3_aa: ASSLIDAQY
clone_size: -
j_call: TRBJ2-3
v_call: TRBV18

cdr3_aa: ASCRGAPSNQPQH
clone_size: many
j_call: TRBJ1-5
v_call: TRBV7-9

cdr3_aa: AWSRQGFNTEAF
clone_size: few
j_call: TRBJ1-1
v_call: TRBV30

cdr3_aa: ASSELGGYSNQPQH
clone_size: -
j_call: TRBJ1-5
v_call: TRBV6-1

cdr3_aa: ASSLRRADVQY
clone_size: -
j_call: TRBJ2-3
v_call: TRBV12-3/TRBV12-4

cdr3_aa: ASRGGEYEQY
clone_size: many
j_call: TRBJ2-7
v_call: TRBV6-2/TRBV6-3

cdr3_aa: SASGRGGDSASTDTQY
clone_size: -
j_call: TRBJ2-3
v_call: TRBV20-1

cdr3_aa: ASSTPGGSNQPQH
clone_size: -
j_call: TRBJ1-5
v_call: TRBV21-1

cdr3_aa: ATSDPTGLLGPDTQY
clone_size: -
j_call: TRBJ2-3
v_call: TRBV24-1

cdr3_aa: SAPEGGRDGYT
clone_size: -
j_call: TRBJ1-2
v_call: TRBV20-1

cdr3_aa: ASSFGRVRADVEY
clone_size: few
j_call: TRBJ2-3
v_call: TRBV12-3/TRBV12-4

cdr3_aa: ASSLGGTGLNEQF
clone_size: few
j_call: TRBJ2-1
v_call: TRBV11-3

cdr3_aa: ASSIGLAGGPNTGELF
clone_size: -
j_call: TRBJ2-2
v_call: TRBV19

cdr3_aa: ASSPRGRQETQY
clone_size: many
j_call: TRBJ2-5
v_call: TRBV7-2

cdr3_aa: ASSYGGGADTQY
clone_size: many
j_call: TRBJ2-3
v_call: TRBV7-2

cdr3_aa: ASSLLTSIADTQY
clone_size: -
j_call: TRBJ2-3
v_call: TRBV7-6

cdr3_aa: ASSLVGGAGVDTQY
clone_size: many
j_call: TRBJ2-3
v_call: TRBV5-1

cdr3_aa: SAARTGLNYGYT
clone_size: many
j_call: TRBJ1-2
v_call: TRBV29-1

cdr3_aa: ATAGGTGVGPGTQY
clone_size: -
j_call: TRBJ2-3
v_call: TRBV24-1

cdr3_aa: ASSRGGAGGDEQY
clone_size: many
j_call: TRBJ2-7
v_call: TRBV7-2

cdr3_aa: ATSLTGGTETQY
clone_size: many
j_call: TRBJ2-5
v_call: TRBV24-1

cdr3_aa: AWRPWTRVYETQY
clone_size: many
j_call: TRBJ2-5
v_call: TRBV30

cdr3_aa: ATSRDVRQETQY
clone_size: many
j_call: TRBJ2-5
v_call: TRBV15

cdr3_aa: SAPKPGRETQY
clone_size: many
j_call: TRBJ2-5
v_call: TRBV20-1

cdr3_aa: ASGLGLLSEQF
clone_size: many
j_call: TRBJ2-1
v_call: TRBV12-5

cdr3_aa: ATLDRGYTDTQY
clone_size: many
j_call: TRBJ2-3
v_call: TRBV11-2

cdr3_aa: ASSPSLGPGELF
clone_size: -
j_call: TRBJ2-2
v_call: TRBV7-2

cdr3_aa: ASSLDPGGHGYT
clone_size: many
j_call: TRBJ1-2
v_call: TRBV11-2

cdr3_aa: ASSGRANERF
clone_size: -
j_call: TRBJ2-1
v_call: TRBV12-3/TRBV12-4

cdr3_aa: ASSLDFNYGYT
clone_size: many
j_call: TRBJ1-2
v_call: TRBV7-9

cdr3_aa: ASSLWTGQQETQF
clone_size: -
j_call: -
v_call: TRBV11-2

cdr3_aa: AITARQGLDEQY
clone_size: many
j_call: TRBJ2-7
v_call: TRBV10-3

cdr3_aa: ASSLVGDPSYEQY
clone_size: many
j_call: TRBJ2-7
v_call: TRBV5-1

cdr3_aa: ASRGALNEQF
clone_size: -
j_call: TRBJ2-1
v_call: TRBV12-3/TRBV12-4